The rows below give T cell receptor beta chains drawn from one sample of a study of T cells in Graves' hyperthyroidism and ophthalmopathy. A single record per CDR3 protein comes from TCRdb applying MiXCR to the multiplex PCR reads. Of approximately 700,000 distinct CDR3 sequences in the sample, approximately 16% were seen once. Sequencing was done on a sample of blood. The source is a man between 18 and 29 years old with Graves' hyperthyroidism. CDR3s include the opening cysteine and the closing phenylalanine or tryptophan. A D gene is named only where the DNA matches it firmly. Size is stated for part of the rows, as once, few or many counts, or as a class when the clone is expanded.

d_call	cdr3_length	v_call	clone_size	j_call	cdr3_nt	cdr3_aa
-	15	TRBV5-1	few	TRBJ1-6	TGCGCCAGCAGCTTGGATGGGATACCCAATTCACCCCTCCACTTT	CASSLDGIPNSPLHF
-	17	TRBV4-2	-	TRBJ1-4	TGTGCCAGCAGCCAAGGCCAGGGCCCTACAACTAATGAAAAACTGTTTTTT	CASSQGQGPTTNEKLFF
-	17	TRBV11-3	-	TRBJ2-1	TGTGCCAGCAGCTTGAACACCTTCAGGGGTTCCTACAATGAGCAGTTCTTC	CASSLNTFRGSYNEQFF
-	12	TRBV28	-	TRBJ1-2	TGTGCCAGCATCACCACCGGGGGTGGCTACACCTTC	CASITTGGGYTF
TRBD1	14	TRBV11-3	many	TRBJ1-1	TGTGCCAGCAGCGACGGACAGGGGTACACTGAAGCTTTCTTT	CASSDGQGYTEAFF
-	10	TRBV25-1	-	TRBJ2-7	TGTGCCAGCAGTCCCCCCGAGCAGTACTTC	CASSPPEQYF
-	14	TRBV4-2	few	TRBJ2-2	TGTGCCAGCAGCCAAGACCCGAACACCGGGGAGCTGTTTTTT	CASSQDPNTGELFF
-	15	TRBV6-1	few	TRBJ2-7	TGTGCCAGCGAGTGCGCGAGAGCAAGATTCTACGAGCAGTACTTC	CASECARARFYEQYF
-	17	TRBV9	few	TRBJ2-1	TGTGCCAGCAGCATGAGAGGGGACAAATTATTGTACAATGAGCAGTTCTTC	CASSMRGDKLLYNEQFF
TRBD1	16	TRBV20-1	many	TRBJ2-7	TGCAGTGCTAGAGATATCGGACAGGGGCCGGCCTACGAGCAGTACTTC	CSARDIGQGPAYEQYF
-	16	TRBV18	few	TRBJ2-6	TGTGCCAGCTCACCACTTACCGGGTCTGGGGCCAACGTCCTGACTTTC	CASSPLTGSGANVLTF
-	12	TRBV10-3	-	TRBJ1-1	TGTGCCATCGGAACAGGGCAACCTGAAGCTTTCTTT	CAIGTGQPEAFF
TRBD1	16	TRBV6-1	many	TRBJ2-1	TGTGCCAGCAGTGAGTACAGGGGGCGACAGTACAATGAGCAGTTCTTC	CASSEYRGRQYNEQFF
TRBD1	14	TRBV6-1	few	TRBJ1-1	TGTGCCAGCACTCACAGGGGCATGAACACTGAAGCTTTCTTT	CASTHRGMNTEAFF
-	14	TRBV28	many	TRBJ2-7	TGTGCCAGCACCCCTGGGGGGGCACCCTACGAGCAGTACTTC	CASTPGGAPYEQYF
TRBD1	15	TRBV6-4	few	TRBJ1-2	TGTGCCAGCAGTGAGGGACAGGGGACTATCTATGGCTACACCTTC	CASSEGQGTIYGYTF
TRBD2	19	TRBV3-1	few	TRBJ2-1	TGTGCCAGCAGTCCGGGACTAGCGGGAGGCCAGGGTTCTTACAATGAGCAGTTCTTC	CASSPGLAGGQGSYNEQFF
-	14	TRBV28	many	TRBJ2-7	TGTGCCAGCAGTCTCACCGGGCTCCTCTACGAGCAGTACTTC	CASSLTGLLYEQYF
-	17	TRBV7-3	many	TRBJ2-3	TGTGCCAGCAGCTTAACCGGCCCGGGAGCGGGCACAGATACGCAGTATTTT	CASSLTGPGAGTDTQYF
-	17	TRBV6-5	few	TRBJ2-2	TGTGCCAGCAGTTTACTCGTCTGGGGCACAAACACCGGGGAGCTGTTTTTT	CASSLLVWGTNTGELFF
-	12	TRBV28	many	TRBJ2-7	TGTGCCAGCAGTTTACGGGCGGTCGAGCAGTACTTC	CASSLRAVEQYF
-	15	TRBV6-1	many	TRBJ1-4	TGTGCCAGCAGCCCTAGTCAGGGGATTTTTGAAAAACTGTTTTTT	CASSPSQGIFEKLFF
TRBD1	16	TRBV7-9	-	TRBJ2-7	TGTGCCAGCAGCTCCTATGGACAGGGGCCTTCCTACGAGCAGTACTTC	CASSSYGQGPSYEQYF
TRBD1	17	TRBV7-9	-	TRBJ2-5	TGTGCCAGCAGCTTAGGACAGGGAGCTCTCAAAGCCGAGACCCAGTACTTC	CASSLGQGALKAETQYF
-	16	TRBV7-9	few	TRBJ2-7	TGTGCCAGCAGCTCACGGGCGCCAGGCGGGGAATACGAGCAGTACTTC	CASSSRAPGGEYEQYF
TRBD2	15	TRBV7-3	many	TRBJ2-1	TGTGCCAGCAGCTCACTAGCGGACTCCTACAATGAGCAGTTCTTC	CASSSLADSYNEQFF
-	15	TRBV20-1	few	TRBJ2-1	TGCAGTGCTAGAGATCTTCGGTCAGGGTTCGATGAGCAGTTCTTC	CSARDLRSGFDEQFF
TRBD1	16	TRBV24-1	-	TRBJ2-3	TGTGCCACCAGTGACTTCCAGGGGGCTAGCACAGATACGCAGTATTTT	CATSDFQGASTDTQYF
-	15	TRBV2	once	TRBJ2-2	TGTGCCAGCAGTGGGGATCGTATGAACACCGGGGAGCTGTTTTTT	CASSGDRMNTGELFF
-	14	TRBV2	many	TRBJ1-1	TGTGCCAGCAGTTCGGACAGCTGGAACACTGAAGCTTTCTTT	CASSSDSWNTEAFF
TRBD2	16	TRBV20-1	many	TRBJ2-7	TGCAGTGCTATTATGAGGACTAGCGGGGGTTCCTACGAGCAGTACTTC	CSAIMRTSGGSYEQYF
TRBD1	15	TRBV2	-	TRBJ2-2	TGTGCCAGCAGATATGGACAGGCGAACACCGGGGAGCTGTTTTTT	CASRYGQANTGELFF
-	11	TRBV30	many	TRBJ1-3	TGTGCCTGGCAGGGCTTGGGGCCCATATATTTT	CAWQGLGPIYF
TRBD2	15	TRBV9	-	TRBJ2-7	TGTGCCAGCAGCGCCGGACTAGCGGGGACCTACGGGCAGTACTTC	CASSAGLAGTYGQYF
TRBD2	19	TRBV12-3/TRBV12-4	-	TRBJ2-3	TGTGCCAGCAGTGCCGGGACTAGCGGGAGAAGGGGTGGAACAGATACGCAGTATTTT	CASSAGTSGRRGGTDTQYF
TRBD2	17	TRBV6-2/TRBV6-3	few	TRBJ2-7	TGTGCCAGCAGTTACGAACTATTAGCGGGAGAAATCTACGAGCAGTACTTC	CASSYELLAGEIYEQYF
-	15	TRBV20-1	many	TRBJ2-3	TGCAGTGGAAGTCCAGCCGCTGGTTCGGCAGATACGCAGTATTTT	CSGSPAAGSADTQYF
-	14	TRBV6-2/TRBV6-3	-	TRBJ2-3	TGTGCCAGCAGTTACAGGGACCGCACAGATACGCAGTATTTT	CASSYRDRTDTQYF
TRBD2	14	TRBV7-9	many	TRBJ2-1	TGTGCCAGCAGCTTCCGACTAGCGGCTAATGAGCAGTTCTTC	CASSFRLAANEQFF
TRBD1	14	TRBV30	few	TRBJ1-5	TGTGCCTGGAGTAATGGACAGGGGAGGCAGCCCCAGCATTTT	CAWSNGQGRQPQHF
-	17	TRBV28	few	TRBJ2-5	TGTGCCAGCAGTTTCTTACAGAGGACTAGGGGGGGAGAGACCCAGTACTTC	CASSFLQRTRGGETQYF
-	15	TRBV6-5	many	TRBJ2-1	TGTGCCAGCAGTTACGGGGCGGGCCCTACTTATGAGCAGTTCTTC	CASSYGAGPTYEQFF
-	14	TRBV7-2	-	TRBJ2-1	TGTGCCAGCAGCTTAAGCCAGGTTAGAAATGAGCAGTTCTTC	CASSLSQVRNEQFF
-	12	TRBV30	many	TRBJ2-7	TGTGCCTGGAGTACAGGGAACTACGAGCAGTACTTC	CAWSTGNYEQYF
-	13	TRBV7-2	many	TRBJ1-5	TGTGCCAGCAGCTCTTATCAGGGACAGCCCCAGCATTTT	CASSSYQGQPQHF
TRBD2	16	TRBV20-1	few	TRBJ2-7	TGCAGTGCTAGGGGGACTAGCGGGAGCACCCTCTACGAGCAGTACTTC	CSARGTSGSTLYEQYF
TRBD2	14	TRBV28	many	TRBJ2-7	TGTGCCAGCAGTCTCATAGCGGGCACCTACGAGCAGTACTTC	CASSLIAGTYEQYF